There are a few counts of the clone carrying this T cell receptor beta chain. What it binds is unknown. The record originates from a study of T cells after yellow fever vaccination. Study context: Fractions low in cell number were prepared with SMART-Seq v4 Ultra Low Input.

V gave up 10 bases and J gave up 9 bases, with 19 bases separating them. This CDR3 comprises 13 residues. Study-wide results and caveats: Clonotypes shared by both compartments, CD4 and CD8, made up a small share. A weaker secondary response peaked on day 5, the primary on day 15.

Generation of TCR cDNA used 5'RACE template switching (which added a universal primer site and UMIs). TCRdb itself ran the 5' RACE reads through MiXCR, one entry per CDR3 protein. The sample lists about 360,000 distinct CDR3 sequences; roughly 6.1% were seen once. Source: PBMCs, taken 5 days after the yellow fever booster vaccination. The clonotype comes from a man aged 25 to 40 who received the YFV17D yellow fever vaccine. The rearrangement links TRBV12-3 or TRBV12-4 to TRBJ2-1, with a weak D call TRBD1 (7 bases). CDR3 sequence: CATGQVKGGEQFF. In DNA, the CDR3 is TGTGCCACCGGACAGGTTAAGGGAGGTGAGCAGTTCTTC.